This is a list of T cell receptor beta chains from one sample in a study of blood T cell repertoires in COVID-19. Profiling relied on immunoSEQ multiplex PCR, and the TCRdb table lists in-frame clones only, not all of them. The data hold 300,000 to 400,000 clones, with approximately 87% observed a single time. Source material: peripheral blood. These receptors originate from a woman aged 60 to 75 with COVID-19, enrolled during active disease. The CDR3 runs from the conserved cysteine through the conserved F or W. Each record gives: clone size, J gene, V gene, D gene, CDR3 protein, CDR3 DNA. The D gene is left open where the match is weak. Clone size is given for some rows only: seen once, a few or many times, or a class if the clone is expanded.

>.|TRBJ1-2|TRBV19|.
CASSFTGLGYTF
TGTGCCAGTAGTTTCACAGGGTTGGGCTACACCTTC
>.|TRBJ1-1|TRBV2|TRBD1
CASNDDRAVTEAFF
TGTGCCAGCAACGACGACAGGGCGGTCACTGAAGCTTTCTTT
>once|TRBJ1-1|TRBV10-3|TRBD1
CAICDIGTGGTEAFF
TGTGCCATCTGCGACATCGGGACAGGGGGCACTGAAGCTTTCTTT
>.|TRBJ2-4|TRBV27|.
CASSPGLLTLKNIQYF
TGTGCCAGCAGTCCCGGACTATTAACCCTCAAAAACATTCAGTACTTC
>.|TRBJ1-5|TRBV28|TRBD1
CASRTPPTGPGQPQHF
TGTGCCAGCAGAACCCCACCGACAGGGCCCGGTCAGCCCCAGCATTTT
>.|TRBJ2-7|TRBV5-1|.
CASSLLQGTREQYF
TGCGCCAGCAGCTTACTACAGGGTACGAGGGAGCAGTACTTC
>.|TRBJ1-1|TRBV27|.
CASSLREAGEAFF
TGTGCCAGCAGTTTAAGGGAGGCAGGTGAAGCTTTCTTT
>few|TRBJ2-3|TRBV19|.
CASSIGASTDTQYF
TGTGCCAGTAGTATAGGGGCCTCAACAGATACGCAGTATTTT
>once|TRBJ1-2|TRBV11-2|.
CASSLSGTDRPYGYTF
TGTGCCAGCAGCTTATCCGGGACGGACAGACCCTATGGCTACACCTTC
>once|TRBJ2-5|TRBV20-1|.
CSALMETQYF
TGCAGTGCCCTAATGGAGACCCAGTACTTC
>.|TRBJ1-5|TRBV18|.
CASSRGGGNQPQHF
TGTGCCAGCTCCCGTGGGGGGGGCAATCAGCCCCAGCATTTT
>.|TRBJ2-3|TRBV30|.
CAGGRDISTDTQYF
TGTGCCGGGGGAAGGGACATATCCACAGATACGCAGTATTTT
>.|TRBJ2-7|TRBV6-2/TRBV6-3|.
CASSSLSGGGPSYEQYF
TGTGCCAGCAGCTCTCTCTCCGGGGGTGGACCCTCCTACGAGCAGTACTTC